These 11 T cell receptor beta chains came from one sample sequenced in a study of blood T cell repertoires in COVID-19. Produced via immunoSEQ multiplex PCR; TCRdb's table is partial and in-frame only. Of some 250,000 clones listed, approximately 86% are singletons. Source material: PBMCs or T cells enriched from blood (not recorded which). These TCRs come from a woman aged 40 to 50 with acute COVID-19.

CDR3 sequence reads: CASNPGLGRNTEAFF. As DNA, the CDR3 is TGTGCCAGCAACCCGGGACTGGGGAGGAACACTGAAGCTTTCTTT. The V gene is TRBV9, the J gene TRBJ1-1; tentatively, D is TRBD1 (5 bases). The CDR3 consists of 15 residues. The germline gives CDR1 SGDLS, CDR2 YYNGEE. V was trimmed by 6 bases and J by 1 base, leaving 16 bases between them.

The chain uses TRBV24-1 and TRBJ2-1; 7 bases are shared with TRBD1. The CDR3 has 16 amino acids. Unmatched junction bases numbered 5, after V lost 1 base and J lost 3 bases. CDR1 KGHDR and CDR2 SFDVKD come from the germline V gene. The DNA for the CDR3 is TGTGCCACCAGTGATTTTAGAGGGGGCTTCTACAATGAGCAGTTCTTC. Its translation: CATSDFRGGFYNEQFF.

This CDR3 is CASSSGTSSHEQYF. The CDR3 nucleotides read TGTGCCAGCAGTTCGGGCACTAGTAGCCACGAGCAGTACTTC. The chain employs TRBV6-2 or TRBV6-3 and TRBJ2-7; D may be TRBD2 (5 bases). From germline, CDR1 is MNHEY and CDR2 SVGEGT. The CDR3 runs 14 residues. With 4 bases removed from V and 5 bases from J, the gap between germline ends came to 15 bases.

The table lists this clone with a count of one. V is TRBV30 and J is TRBJ2-1; D perhaps matches TRBD2 (6 bases). Germline V gives CDR1 GTSNPN, CDR2 SVGIG (reference sequence). V was trimmed by 7 bases and J by 0 bases, leaving 13 bases between them. CDR3 length equals 14 residues. The CDR3 DNA follows: TGTGCCTCTAAACCGGGGGTCTCCTACAATGAGCAGTTCTTC. Protein sequence: CASKPGVSYNEQFF.

V is TRBV2 and J is TRBJ2-3; TRBD2 matches 7 bases. The germline gives CDR1 SNHLY, CDR2 FYNNEI. CDR3 length: 14 amino acids. The V segment lost 3 bases and the J segment 5 bases; nucleotides outside the gene matches: 5. CDR3 protein: CASSDRGVEDTQYF. The CDR3 DNA reads TGTGCCAGCAGTGACCGGGGGGTGGAAGATACGCAGTATTTT.

The rearrangement joins TRBV29-1 to TRBJ2-7; tentatively, D is TRBD2 (5 bases). CDR3 length: 15 residues. Trimming pared 6 bases from V and 0 bases from J, leaving 18 bases between. Germline assignment: CDR1 SQVTM and CDR2 ANQGSEA. The CDR3 protein is CSVTGSEERSYEQYF. In DNA, the CDR3 is TGCAGCGTGACGGGGAGCGAGGAGCGCTCCTACGAGCAGTACTTC.

This chain connects TRBV7-6 to TRBJ2-2, with a tentative D call TRBD1 (6 bases). CDR3 length equals 15 residues. V gave up 1 base and J gave up 2 bases, with 8 bases separating them. Germline CDR1 SGHVS, CDR2 FNYEAQ. CDR3 residues: CASSLEDSNTGELFF. CDR3 nucleotides: TGTGCCAGCAGCTTAGAGGACAGCAACACCGGGGAGCTGTTTTTT.

The rearrangement joins TRBV12-3 or TRBV12-4 to TRBJ2-5, with D unresolved. Trimming shortened V by 3 bases and J by 4 bases, and 6 bases separated the two germline ends. The CDR3 extends over 12 amino acids. The DNA for the CDR3 is TGTGCCAGCAGTTTGAGTGGAGAGACCCAGTACTTC. Encoded protein: CASSLSGETQYF.

The chain combines TRBV7-9 with TRBJ2-1; 8 nucleotides line up with TRBD2. The germline gives CDR1 SEHNR, CDR2 FQNEAQ (reference sequence). The CDR3 runs to 19 residues. The junction had 23 bases not matched to a gene; V was cut back by 3 bases and J by 10 bases. CDR3 region: CASSLKASGPFVVSREQFF. CDR3 DNA: TGTGCCAGCAGCTTGAAGGCTAGCGGGCCTTTTGTGGTTTCAAGGGAGCAGTTCTTC.

The chain links TRBV9 to TRBJ1-3, with D unresolved. There are 15 residues in the CDR3. Germline CDR1 is SGDLS and CDR2 is YYNGEE. V was cut by 3 bases and J by 1 base, with 11 bases left in between. CDR3 DNA: TGTGCCAGCAGCGGGGGAGGTTTGTCTGGAAACACCATATATTTT. It encodes CASSGGGLSGNTIYF. Supplemented by reference TRBV9 and TRBJ1-3, the full variable domain reads DSGVTQTPKHLITATGQRVTLRCSPRSGDLSVYWYQQSLDQGLQFLIQYYNGEERAKGNILERFSAQQFPDLHSELNLSSLELGDSALYFCASSGGGLSGNTIYFGEGSWLTVV.

The genes are TRBV5-1 and TRBJ2-1; the match to TRBD2 covers 7 bases. With V trimmed by 4 bases and J by 5 bases, 3 bases remained unmatched. The CDR3 has 13 residues. Germline V gives CDR1 SGHRS, CDR2 YFSETQ. The CDR3 here is CASSRDYNNEQFF. The CDR3 coding sequence is TGCGCCAGCAGCAGGGACTATAACAATGAGCAGTTCTTC. The full variable domain, completed using reference TRBV5-1 and TRBJ2-1, is KAGVTQTPRYLIKTRGQQVTLSCSPISGHRSVSWYQQTPGQGLQFLFEYFSETQRNKGNFPGRFSGRQFSNSRSEMNVSTLELGDSALYLCASSRDYNNEQFFGPGTRLTVL.